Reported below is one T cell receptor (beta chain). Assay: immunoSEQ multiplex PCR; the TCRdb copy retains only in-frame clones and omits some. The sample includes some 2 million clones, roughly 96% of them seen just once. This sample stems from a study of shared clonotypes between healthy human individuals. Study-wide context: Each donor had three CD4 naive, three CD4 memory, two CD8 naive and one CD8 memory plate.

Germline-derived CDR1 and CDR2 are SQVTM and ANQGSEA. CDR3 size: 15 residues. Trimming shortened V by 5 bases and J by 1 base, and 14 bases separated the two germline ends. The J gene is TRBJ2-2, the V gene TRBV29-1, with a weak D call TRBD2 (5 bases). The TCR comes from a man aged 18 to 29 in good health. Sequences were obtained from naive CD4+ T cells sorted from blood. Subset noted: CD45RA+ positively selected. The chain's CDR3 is CSVRSPTRNTGELFF. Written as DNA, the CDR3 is TGCAGCGTTCGATCCCCTACTAGGAACACCGGGGAGCTGTTTTTT.